Below are 7 T cell receptor beta chains sequenced from a single sample in a study of T-cell memory formation after mild COVID-19 (dated by TCRdb to about 2021). Library method: 5' RACE. Sequenced using an Illumina NovaSeq 6000. TCRdb took the public reads, trimmed them with fastp at Q25, ran MiXCR for clone calling and kept in-frame beta chains. Each entry is one CDR3 protein sequence, shown with its most common DNA and genes. The sample contains around 30,000 distinct CDR3 sequences, 9.5% to 15% of them found a single time. The ten most abundant clones make up roughly 15% of the sample. Sequencing used PBMCs or a T cell subset sorted from them (not recorded which). The receptor set was obtained from an adult woman who had mild COVID-19 (a few samples of this study predate the infection). The sample titles of this study are shuffled in the database, so cell type and time point are left out; the donor was told from shared clones.

This clonotype was seen at least ten times. The chain is built from TRBV6-4 and TRBJ2-1, with D hard to call. V lost 3 bases, J lost 0 bases, and 9 bases lay in between. CDR1 MRHNA and CDR2 SNTAGT come from the germline V gene. This CDR3 is 15 amino acids long. The CDR3 here is CASSESSSSYNEQFF. The DNA for the CDR3 is TGTGCCAGCAGTGAGAGTAGTTCCTCCTACAATGAGCAGTTCTTC.

This clonotype was found many times. The chain combines TRBV14 with TRBJ1-3; tentatively, D is TRBD1 (5 bases). This CDR3 is built from 14 residues. V lost 4 bases to trimming and J lost 4 bases, with 11 bases between them. Germline CDR1 and CDR2: SGHDN and FVKESK. The CDR3 DNA reads as TGTGCCAGCAGCCGTAGGGACGTAGGAAACACCATATATTTT. Protein product: CASSRRDVGNTIYF. The full variable domain, completed using reference TRBV14 and TRBJ1-3, is EAGVTQFPSHSVIEKGQTVTLRCDPISGHDNLYWYRRVMGKEIKFLLHFVKESKQDESGMPNNRFLAERTGGTYSTLKVQPAELEDSGVYFCASSRRDVGNTIYFGEGSWLTVV.

This clonotype ranks as medium-sized. This rearrangement joins TRBV24-1 to TRBJ2-1; no definite D call. The CDR3 runs to 11 residues. Trimming cost V 1 base and J 11 bases, with 5 bases left between them. Germline CDR1 and CDR2: KGHDR and SFDVKD. The CDR3 protein is CATSDFGKQFF. The CDR3 nucleotides read TGTGCCACCAGTGATTTTGGCAAGCAGTTCTTC.

This clonotype was counted many times. The V call is TRBV6-5, the J call TRBJ2-7; the match to TRBD2 covers 7 bases. After removal of 6 bases from V and 0 bases from J, the junction contained 8 bases not matched to a gene. CDR3 length: 15 amino acids. Germline V lookup: CDR1 MNHEY, CDR2 SVGAGI. CDR3 loop: CASRLTSYPSYEQYF. CDR3 in DNA: TGTGCCAGCAGGTTGACTAGCTATCCCTCCTACGAGCAGTACTTC.

The V and J genes are TRBV11-2 and TRBJ2-7; perhaps TRBD1 as D (6 bases). Trimming shortened V by 5 bases and J by 2 bases, and 13 bases separated the two germline ends. The CDR3 length is 14 residues. Germline CDR1 reads SGHAT; CDR2 reads FQNNGV. The CDR3 reads CASSPSQGTYEQYF. The CDR3 DNA is TGTGCCAGCAGCCCATCACAGGGAACCTACGAGCAGTACTTC. The variable domain in full, with the rest retrieved from reference TRBV11-2 and TRBJ2-7, is EAGVAQSPRYKIIEKRQSVAFWCNPISGHATLYWYQQILGQGPKLLIQFQNNGVVDDSQLPKDRFSAERLKGVDSTLKIQPAKLEDSAVYLCASSPSQGTYEQYFGPGTRLTVT.

This clonotype was counted ten times or more. V usage is TRBV5-8 and J usage is TRBJ1-1; no reliable D call. This CDR3 has 16 residues. The V end lost 0 bases, the J end lost 2 bases, and 14 bases lay between the germline ends. Germline CDR1 and CDR2: SGHTS and YDEGEE. This CDR3 reads CASSLGGAVLNTEAFF. CDR3 nucleotide sequence: TGTGCCAGCAGCTTGGGAGGAGCCGTACTAAACACTGAAGCTTTCTTT.

This clonotype was seen ten or more times. The J gene is TRBJ2-1, the V gene TRBV19; D is possibly TRBD1 (5 bases). CDR1 LNHDA and CDR2 SQIVND come from the germline V gene (reference sequence). This CDR3 is 15 amino acids long. V was clipped by 3 bases and J by 8 bases, with 17 bases between them. The CDR3 nucleotides read TGTGCCAGTAGTATCGATGTCAGGGCCCTTGATGAGCAGTTCTTC. Amino acid sequence: CASSIDVRALDEQFF.